What follows are 10 T cell receptor beta chains derived from one specimen sequenced in a study of blood T cell repertoires in COVID-19. Profiled with immunoSEQ multiplex PCR; TCRdb holds only in-frame clones, not every one. The table shows around 42,000 clones, with roughly 80% occurring only once. Sequences were obtained from peripheral blood. The receptors originated from a woman older than 75 with acute or convalescent COVID-19.

The genes are TRBV7-9 and TRBJ2-1; 9 bases agree with TRBD2. With 3 bases clipped from V and 4 bases from J, the junction kept 4 bases outside the gene matches. The CDR3 is 15 amino acids. CDR1 SEHNR and CDR2 FQNEAQ come from the germline V gene (reference sequence). The CDR3 DNA is TGTGCCAGCAGCTTCCTAGCGGGACTATACAATGAGCAGTTCTTC. It is translated as CASSFLAGLYNEQFF. The whole variable domain, remainder taken from reference TRBV7-9 and TRBJ2-1, is DTGVSQNPRHKITKRGQNVTFRCDPISEHNRLYWYRQTLGQGPEFLTYFQNEAQLEKSRLLSDRFSAERPKGSFSTLEIQRTEQGDSAMYLCASSFLAGLYNEQFFGPGTRLTVL.

This clone was seen a single time. V usage is TRBV27 and J usage is TRBJ2-1, with D perhaps TRBD2 (5 bases). The CDR3 contains 13 residues. V was pared by 6 bases and J by 12 bases, with 18 bases between. Germline V gene data show CDR1 as MNHEY and CDR2 as SMNVEV (reference sequence). CDR3 in amino acids: CASSPRMGSGQFF. CDR3 DNA: TGTGCCAGCAGCCCACGGATGGGGAGTGGGCAGTTCTTC.

V is TRBV9 and J is TRBJ2-2; possibly TRBD1 for D (6 bases). This CDR3 contains 15 residues. Germline lookup yields CDR1 SGDLS and CDR2 YYNGEE. The ends were cut back, 5 bases at V and 1 base at J, with 12 bases in the middle. The CDR3 loop reads CASSPEGQNTGELFF. DNA for the CDR3: TGTGCCAGCAGTCCCGAGGGACAGAACACCGGGGAGCTGTTTTTT.

The chain combines TRBV5-3 with TRBJ2-1; weak D call: TRBD2 (6 bases). TRBV5-3 is noted as an ORF with a role that remains uncertain. V gave up 2 bases and J gave up 3 bases, with 21 bases separating them. The CDR3 is 18 residues long. Here the CDR3 DNA reads TGTGCCAGAAGCTTCAGGGAGGACCCCTCCTCCCTCTACAATGAGCAGTTCTTC. It yields the protein CARSFREDPSSLYNEQFF.

The chain has TRBV27 and TRBJ1-4, with a tentative D call TRBD1 (5 bases). CDR3 length: 14 residues. Germline CDR1 MNHEY, CDR2 SMNVEV (reference sequence). Between the trimmed V and J ends, which lost 5 bases and 5 bases, there was a span of 12 bases. The CDR3 nucleotides read TGTGCCAGCAGTGGAACAGGTCCCAATGAAAAACTGTTTTTT. Amino acids: CASSGTGPNEKLFF. Using reference TRBV27 and TRBJ1-4 for the parts outside the CDR3, the full variable domain is EAQVTQNPRYLITVTGKKLTVTCSQNMNHEYMSWYRQDPGLGLRQIYYSMNVEVTDKGDVPEGYKVSRKEKRNFPLILESPSPNQTSLYFCASSGTGPNEKLFFGSGTQLSVL.

The rearrangement uses TRBV7-9 and TRBJ2-1, with TRBD2 matching over 11 bases. V shed 5 bases, J shed 4 bases, and the junction held 13 bases outside the gene matches. Germline assignment: CDR1 SEHNR and CDR2 FQNEAQ (reference sequence). The CDR3 contains 18 residues. The CDR3 sequence is CASSRGLAGLGDYNEQFF. In nucleotides, the CDR3 is TGTGCCAGCAGCCGCGGACTAGCGGGTCTGGGAGATTACAATGAGCAGTTCTTC.

This chain connects TRBV7-2 to TRBJ2-3; D gene uncertain. V was trimmed by 0 bases and J by 8 bases, leaving 9 bases between them. CDR1 is SGHTA and CDR2 is FQGNSA in the germline V gene. The CDR3 spans 13 residues. The chain's CDR3 is CASSLAIKSTQYF. The CDR3 DNA follows: TGTGCCAGCAGCTTAGCAATAAAGAGTACGCAGTATTTT.

The chain couples TRBV28 to TRBJ1-2, with 7 bases identical to TRBD1. The CDR3 consists of 15 residues. Germline trimming cut 4 bases from V and 1 base from J; bases unmatched to any gene: 6. Germline-derived CDR1 and CDR2 are MDHEN and SYDVKM. The DNA of the CDR3 is TGTGCCAGCAGTTCCCCACAGGGGCATAACTATGGCTACACCTTC. Protein sequence: CASSSPQGHNYGYTF.

The chain couples TRBV6-5 to TRBJ1-5, with TRBD1 identical over 7 bases. V lost 6 bases, J lost 4 bases, and 3 bases stayed unmatched. This CDR3 contains 13 residues. Germline assignment: CDR1 MNHEY and CDR2 SVGAGI. The chain's CDR3 is CASRTRGNQPQHF. The CDR3 region has the DNA TGTGCCAGCAGAACCAGGGGGAATCAGCCCCAGCATTTT.

This clone was counted a single time. The rearrangement links TRBV18 to TRBJ2-7, with 7 bases matching TRBD2. The V gene's germline CDR1 is KGHSH and CDR2 LQKENI. Trimming at V came to 3 bases and at J to 2 bases, leaving 7 bases not matched to a gene. This CDR3 is 15 amino acids long. CDR3 in DNA: TGTGCCAGCTCACCCTGGAATGGGGGGGCCTACGAGCAGTACTTC. Amino acids: CASSPWNGGAYEQYF.